This T cell receptor beta chain originates from a study of cytomegalovirus exposure and HLA in healthy donors. As for the study in general: According to later analysis, the same platform produced the 100 to 150 validation and 600 to 800 first-cohort repertoires.

Libraries were prepared by immunoSEQ multiplex PCR; TCRdb keeps only in-frame clonotypes and omits some of them. The sample shows about 110,000 clones, roughly 90% of them seen only once. This CDR3 contains 16 residues. Germline lookup yields CDR1 MNHEY and CDR2 SMNVEV (reference sequence). The V end lost 5 bases, the J end lost 1 base, and 14 bases lay between the germline ends. Of note for this clone: Its antigen is currently unknown.

Findings of the study overall: In vitro checks showed that a few CMV-associated chains really do target CMV antigens. TCR beta chains numbering more than 150 were designated cytomegalovirus-associated.

From the approximately 120-subject validation cohort, which was separate from the roughly 630-subject first cohort, the donors were drawn. This TCR came from a woman in her 30s in good health and CMV-seropositive. The chain carries TRBV27 and TRBJ2-2, with D perhaps TRBD2 (5 bases). Sequenced material: PBMCs. The CDR3, as DNA: TGTGCCAGCAGTAACCAGGCGGGCGTGAACACCGGGGAGCTGTTTTTT. This encodes CASSNQAGVNTGELFF.